The entry below gives a single T cell receptor (beta chain) sequence along with its context. This sample was included in a study of cytomegalovirus exposure and HLA in healthy donors. PCR used 60 Vbeta primers and 13 Jbeta primers. In the original processing: There were around 80 million unique TCR beta chains by a later count, and approximately 11 million of them were shared. Clones were sequenced by immunoSEQ multiplex PCR, and TCRdb holds only the in-frame ones, with some missing. Clone size and V and J calls were adopted from that table, with D and trimming inferred from the DNA. The sample holds over 150,000 clones, 60% to 80% seen once. The TCR comes from a man between 60 and 75 years old in good health and CMV-seronegative. Specimen: PBMCs.

The CDR3 protein is CASSFGRDQPQHF. The CDR3 DNA reads as TGTGCCAGCAGTTTCGGTCGTGATCAGCCCCAGCATTTT. The chain joins TRBV6-5 to TRBJ1-5; D unresolved. V gave up 4 bases and J gave up 5 bases, with 9 bases separating them. Germline CDR1 and CDR2: MNHEY and SVGAGI. This CDR3 has 13 amino acids.